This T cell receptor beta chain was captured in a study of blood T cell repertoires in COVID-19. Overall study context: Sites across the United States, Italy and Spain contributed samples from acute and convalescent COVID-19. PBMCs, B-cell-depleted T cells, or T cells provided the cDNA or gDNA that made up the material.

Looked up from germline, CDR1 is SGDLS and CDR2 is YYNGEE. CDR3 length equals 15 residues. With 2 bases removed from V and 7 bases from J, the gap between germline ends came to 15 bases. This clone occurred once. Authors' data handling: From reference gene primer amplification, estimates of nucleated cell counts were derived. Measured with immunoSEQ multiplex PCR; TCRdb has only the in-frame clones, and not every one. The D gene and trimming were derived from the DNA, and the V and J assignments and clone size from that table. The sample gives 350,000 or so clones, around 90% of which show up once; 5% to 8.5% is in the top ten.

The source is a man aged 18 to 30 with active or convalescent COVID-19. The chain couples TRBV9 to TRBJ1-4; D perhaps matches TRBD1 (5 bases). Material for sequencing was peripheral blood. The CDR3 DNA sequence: TGTGCCAGCAGCGTTGCGTTGGGTGACAGTGAAAAACTGTTTTTT. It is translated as CASSVALGDSEKLFF.